One T cell receptor (beta chain) is described in this entry. As yet, its antigen is unknown. The data belong to a study of cytomegalovirus exposure and HLA in healthy donors. Study summary: The early release's HLA-typed donors yielded approximately 85 million unique TCRs. Study-wide results and limits: Three chains linked to CMV were shown in vitro to be specific for CMV antigens. The study labeled 150 to 200 TCR beta chains cytomegalovirus-associated.

With 60 Vbeta and 13 Jbeta primers, the PCR was carried out. Libraries were prepared by immunoSEQ multiplex PCR; TCRdb keeps only in-frame clonotypes and omits some of them. This table holds about 170,000 clones, roughly 80% found once. Specimen: PBMCs. This sequence was found in a woman between 18 and 30 years old in good health and CMV-seronegative.

CDR3 sequence reads: CASSIGVANTEAFF. The CDR3 DNA follows: TGTGCCAGCAGTATAGGGGTTGCGAACACTGAAGCTTTCTTT. J is TRBJ1-1 and V is TRBV27; TRBD1 is a possible D gene (5 bases). The CDR3 length is 14 residues. V shed 5 bases and J shed 1 base, with 11 bases lying between them. Germline CDR1 is MNHEY and CDR2 is SMNVEV (reference sequence).